Listed here is a single T cell receptor beta chain. The data originate from a study of cytomegalovirus exposure and HLA in healthy donors. PCR primers comprised 60 Vbeta and 13 Jbeta primers. Assay: immunoSEQ multiplex PCR; the TCRdb copy retains only in-frame clones and omits some. The data contain about 120,000 clones, roughly 80% of them singletons. The ends lost 4 bases at V and 7 bases at J; junction bases unmatched: 8. Germline V gene sequence: CDR1 SGHDT, CDR2 YYEEEE. CDR3 length equals 16 residues. The TCR originated in a man aged 60 to 75 in good health and CMV-seropositive. The specimen was PBMCs. The chain combines TRBV5-6 with TRBJ2-2, with TRBD2 matching over 12 bases. The DNA for the CDR3 is TGTGCCAGCAGCCCCCAGACTAGCGGGAGAGGCGGGGAGCTGTTTTTT. Its protein product is CASSPQTSGRGGELFF.